Reported below is one T cell receptor (beta chain). The sample is drawn from a study of control samples from healthy donors and cancer patients. Deletions cut 2 bases from V and 7 bases from J, with 9 bases between. CDR1 PRHDT and CDR2 FYEKMQ come from the germline V gene (reference sequence). CDR3 length: 12 amino acids. Measured with immunoSEQ multiplex PCR; TCRdb has only the in-frame clones, and not every one. Among about 80,000 clones listed, roughly 90% were seen once. The sample taken for sequencing was blood. The origin of this receptor is a man aged 50 to 59 in good health. The rearrangement links TRBV13 to TRBJ2-7, with D possibly TRBD2 on 5 matching bases. CDR3 nucleotide sequence: TGTGCCAGCAGCTTACGGGGAAGGGAGCAGTACTTC. Translation gives CASSLRGREQYF.